A single sample is the source of the 16 T cell receptor beta chains below, sequenced in a study of T-cell reconstitution after alpha-beta-depleted transplantation in children. Construction of the TCRbeta library involved unique molecular identifiers. TCRdb processed the PCR reads anew with MiXCR; each CDR3 protein has one entry. The repertoire holds more than 500,000 distinct CDR3 sequences, with roughly 11% as singletons. The input for sequencing was PBMCs, mostly from graft donor cells, taken 180 days after TCRalphabeta/CD19-depleted stem cell transplant. Every receptor here comes from a female patient aged 2 to 10 who had a stem cell transplant for aplastic anemia, so the T cells may come from the graft donor.

On this clonotype itself: At one end the junction does not follow the germline gene, possibly because of a read error. The chain couples TRBV20-1 to TRBJ1-2, with TRBD1 as a possible D gene (6 bases). Germline V CDR1 and CDR2: DFQATT, SNEGSKA (reference sequence). The CDR3 covers 11 residues. The CDR3 DNA reads as TGTGGGACACCCTCTAACTATGGCTACACCTTC. Translation: CGTPSNYGYTF.

This clonotype was seen more than once but under ten times. The chain links TRBV10-3 to TRBJ1-1, with 8 bases identical to TRBD1. V shed 5 bases, J shed 4 bases, and the junction held 6 bases outside the gene matches. Germline loops: CDR1 ENHRY, CDR2 SYGVKD. The CDR3 spans 14 residues. The CDR3, as DNA: TGTGCCATCAGTCCTGACAGGGGTAGCACTGAAGCTTTCTTT. Its protein product is CAISPDRGSTEAFF.

This clonotype was seen only a few times. The gene calls are TRBV21-1 and TRBJ1-5. TRBV21-1 is classified as a pseudogene. This CDR3 is built from 13 residues. The CDR3 sequence is CASSPSGAGRQHF. The CDR3 DNA sequence: TGTGCCAGCAGCCCCTCAGGAGCAGGGCGCCAGCATTTT.

The chain recombines TRBV7-8 with TRBJ1-4; 8 bases map to TRBD1. V was pared by 5 bases and J by 8 bases, with 10 bases of the junction left unmatched. The germline V gene encodes CDR1 SGHVS and CDR2 FQNEAQ. This CDR3 has 15 amino acids. The CDR3 bases are TGTGCCAGCAGCCGACTTAACAGGGGGGGAGAAAAACTGTTTTTT. It specifies CASSRLNRGGEKLFF. Variable domain in full (rest from reference TRBV7-8 and TRBJ1-4): GAGVSQSPRYKVAKRGQDVALRCDPISGHVSLFWYQQALGQGPEFLTYFQNEAQLDKSGLPSDRFFAERPEGSVSTLKIQRTQQEDSAVYLCASSRLNRGGEKLFFGSGTQLSVL.

This clonotype appeared many times. The J gene is TRBJ2-2, the V gene TRBV7-9; 10 positions match TRBD1. The trim removed 4 bases at V and 4 bases at J, leaving 9 bases unmatched. CDR3 size: 17 residues. Germline loops: CDR1 SEHNR, CDR2 FQNEAQ (reference sequence). The chain's CDR3 is CASSYIDRGQGTGELFF. CDR3 nucleotide sequence: TGTGCCAGCAGCTACATCGACAGGGGGCAGGGCACCGGGGAGCTGTTTTTT.

This sequence joins TRBV5-6 and TRBJ2-2, with a weak D call TRBD2 (5 bases). Germline lookup yields CDR1 SGHDT and CDR2 YYEEEE. The CDR3 sequence is 18 residues long. The V and J ends lost 4 bases and 5 bases respectively, with 24 bases between them. Here the CDR3 reads CASSPIPGKPFGTGELFF. Written as DNA, the CDR3 is TGTGCCAGCAGCCCGATTCCGGGAAAACCGTTTGGGACCGGGGAGCTGTTTTTT.

This clonotype has just a few counts. V is TRBV28 and J is TRBJ2-5; unclear D gene. This CDR3 has 13 residues. Germline V gives CDR1 MDHEN, CDR2 SYDVKM. Trimming removed 3 bases from V and 1 base from J, with 6 bases in between. The CDR3 sequence is CASSFDVQETQYF. DNA of the CDR3: TGTGCCAGCAGTTTTGATGTCCAAGAGACCCAGTACTTC.

The genes are TRBV4-3 and TRBJ2-1; the match to TRBD2 covers 7 bases. CDR1 and CDR2 (germline): LGHNA, YSLEER. V was clipped by 1 base and J by 8 bases; unmatched bases: 5. The CDR3 covers 14 residues. The CDR3 bases are TGCGCCAGCAGCCAAGCTAGCGGTACACATGAGCAGTTCTTC. It translates to CASSQASGTHEQFF.

The chain recombines TRBV28 with TRBJ1-5; no definite D call. Trimming took off 0 bases at V and 6 bases at J, with 15 bases between the two ends. Looked up from germline, CDR1 is MDHEN and CDR2 is SYDVKM. CDR3 length: 16 amino acids. In DNA, the CDR3 is TGTGCCAGCAGTTTATGGGATTTCCGCGACCCTCAGCCCCAGCATTTT. Residues: CASSLWDFRDPQPQHF.

This clonotype has only a few counts. The V call is TRBV6-2 or TRBV6-3, the J call TRBJ2-1; TRBD2 matches at 10 bases. This CDR3 region has 19 residues. V shed 0 bases, J shed 3 bases, and the junction held 11 bases outside the gene matches. From germline, CDR1 is MNHEY and CDR2 SVGEGT. The DNA of the CDR3 is TGTGCCAGCAGTTACTCCGGACTAGCGGAGGGGACACACTACAATGAGCAGTTCTTC. It translates to CASSYSGLAEGTHYNEQFF.

The J gene is TRBJ1-2, the V gene TRBV5-1; 10 bases align to TRBD1. Germline trimming cut 4 bases from V and 0 bases from J; bases unmatched to any gene: 12. Per germline, CDR1 SGHRS and CDR2 YFSETQ. CDR3 length: 18 residues. The CDR3 sequence is CASSPGTGTGVTNYGYTF. For the CDR3, the DNA is TGCGCCAGCAGCCCGGGCACCGGGACAGGGGTTACTAACTATGGCTACACCTTC.

The chain couples TRBV20-1 to TRBJ2-5; possible D gene TRBD1, 5 bases. This CDR3 spans 14 amino acids. From germline, CDR1 is DFQATT and CDR2 SNEGSKA (reference sequence). Trimming left V 4 bases short and J 2 bases short, with 14 bases between. The CDR3 bases are TGCAGTGCTATTCCCCCACAGGCACAAGAGACCCAGTACTTC. It codes for CSAIPPQAQETQYF.

The chain joins TRBV6-1 to TRBJ2-1; D is possibly TRBD1 or TRBD2 (5 bases each). Germline values: CDR1 MNHNS, CDR2 SASEGT. V was shortened by 1 base and J by 2 bases, with 9 bases between the two germline ends. CDR3 length equals 15 residues. As DNA, the CDR3 is TGTGCCAGCAGTGAAGTAGGGACGACCTACAATGAGCAGTTCTTC. This codes for CASSEVGTTYNEQFF.

The genes are TRBV5-1 and TRBJ2-3, with D tentatively TRBD1 or TRBD2 (6 bases each). The CDR3 contains 15 residues. V lost 6 bases and J lost 4, with 18 bases in between. The germline gives CDR1 SGHRS, CDR2 YFSETQ. In DNA, the CDR3 is TGCGCCAGCAACACGAGGGTGGAGGGGGCAGATACGCAGTATTTT. Residues: CASNTRVEGADTQYF.

This clonotype appeared a few times. The chain links TRBV12-3 or TRBV12-4 to TRBJ2-7; D is perhaps TRBD1 or TRBD2 (5 bases each). Trimming removed 7 bases from V and 1 base from J, with 14 bases in between. The CDR3 is made up of 14 amino acids. The CDR3 DNA is TGTGCCAGCACCCCAGGGCTAGCATCCTACGAGCAGTACGTC. Translating gives CASTPGLASYEQYV.

This chain links TRBV19 with TRBJ2-1; D call uncertain. Looked up from germline, CDR1 is LNHDA and CDR2 is SQIVND (reference sequence). Trimming took 1 base from V and 4 from J, leaving 11 bases between them. This CDR3 spans 15 amino acids. The CDR3 region is CASSIAVDWYNEQFF. CDR3 nucleotide sequence: TGTGCCAGTAGTATAGCCGTTGACTGGTACAATGAGCAGTTCTTC.